These 20 T cell receptor beta chains originate from one sample sequenced in a study of cytomegalovirus exposure and HLA in healthy donors. A multiplex PCR was run with 60 Vbeta primers and 13 Jbeta primers. Profiling relied on immunoSEQ multiplex PCR, and the TCRdb table lists in-frame clones only, not all of them. Of about 190,000 clones detected, roughly four fifths appear once; the ten largest clones hold less than 4%. The sample consisted of PBMCs. The source of these receptors is a woman aged 25 to 45 in good health and CMV-seropositive.

This chain uses TRBV19 with TRBJ2-1; 12 bases match TRBD1. The ends lost 9 bases at V and 4 bases at J; junction bases unmatched: 4. CDR3 length: 14 amino acids. The germline V gene encodes CDR1 LNHDA and CDR2 SQIVND (reference sequence). The CDR3 spells CASQGQGAYNEQFF. The CDR3 DNA sequence: TGTGCCAGCCAGGGACAGGGGGCGTACAATGAGCAGTTCTTC.

The chain employs TRBV28 and TRBJ1-5; tentatively, D is TRBD1 (6 bases). V lost 3 bases and J lost 3, with 12 bases in between. Germline CDR1 and CDR2: MDHEN and SYDVKM. This CDR3 comprises 15 residues. Written as DNA, the CDR3 is TGTGCCAGCAGTTTGCCGGGACAAATCAATCAGCCCCAGCATTTT. Its translation is CASSLPGQINQPQHF.

The V gene is TRBV2, the J gene TRBJ1-5; the match to TRBD1 covers 9 bases. The CDR3 contains 15 residues. V trimming: 6 bases; J trimming: 3 bases; junction bases outside the gene matches: 6. In germline, CDR1 is SNHLY, CDR2 FYNNEI. CDR3 loop: CASRTGTGSNQPQHF. For the CDR3, the DNA is TGTGCCAGCAGAACCGGGACAGGGTCCAATCAGCCCCAGCATTTT.

As for this clone: An end of the junction does not agree with germline; a read error may underlie this. The chain employs TRBV4-1 and TRBJ1-2; D gene uncertain. Looked up from germline, CDR1 is MGHRA and CDR2 is YSYEKL. This CDR3 comprises 16 residues. The CDR3 bases are TGCGCCAGCAGCCAAGAGGTGTTGGCATTGGGAGATGGCAACACCTTC. Translating it yields CASSQEVLALGDGNTF.

The V and J genes are TRBV11-2 and TRBJ2-7, with TRBD1 matching over 7 bases. This CDR3 has 19 residues. Trimming cost V 4 bases and J 3 bases; bases outside gene matches: 21. Germline V gives CDR1 SGHAT, CDR2 FQNNGV. The CDR3 loop is CASSSKGGQDSQTLYEQYF. In DNA form, the CDR3 reads TGTGCCAGCAGCTCTAAGGGCGGACAGGATAGTCAAACCCTCTACGAGCAGTACTTC.

The genes are TRBV5-1 and TRBJ1-1, with a tentative D call TRBD1 (5 bases). Germline assignment: CDR1 SGHRS and CDR2 YFSETQ. Trimming stripped 0 bases from V and 2 bases from J, with 11 bases between. The CDR3 has 15 amino acids. CDR3 DNA: TGCGCCAGCAGCTTGGAATGGGGCTTAAACACTGAAGCTTTCTTT. It yields the protein CASSLEWGLNTEAFF.

This clone was picked up a small number of times. This chain connects TRBV4-1 to TRBJ2-7; 8 bases map to TRBD1. The V and J ends lost 4 bases and 5 bases, in that order; junction bases with no gene match: 10. There are 15 residues in the CDR3. CDR1 and CDR2 (germline): MGHRA, YSYEKL. The CDR3 coding sequence is TGCGCCAGCAGCCTTCAACAGGGGGACTTCGACGAGCAGTACTTC. Translation: CASSLQQGDFDEQYF.

This clone has just a few counts. The chain links TRBV9 to TRBJ2-3; D is perhaps TRBD1 (6 bases). Trimming removed 4 bases at V and 4 bases at J, with 19 bases between. Per the germline V gene, CDR1 is SGDLS and CDR2 is YYNGEE. CDR3 length: 16 residues. Here the CDR3 DNA reads TGTGCCAGCAGCTACCGTGGGGGCAGTGGGGCAGATACGCAGTATTTT. Amino acids: CASSYRGGSGADTQYF.

V and J are TRBV5-1 and TRBJ2-5, with 8 bases matching TRBD2. Gene TRBJ2-7 matches the end of the DNA better, so the J call may be wrong. Germline V gene sequence: CDR1 SGHRS, CDR2 YFSETQ. This CDR3 is 15 amino acids long. This CDR3 reads CASSFTSGGGHEQYF. CDR3 DNA sequence: TGCGCCAGCAGCTTTACTAGCGGCGGGGGCCACGAGCAGTACTTC.

This chain links TRBV7-9 with TRBJ2-5; D is unresolved. The CDR3 consists of 13 residues. Trimming pared 7 bases from V and 1 base from J, leaving 10 bases between. CDR1 is SEHNR, CDR2 FQNEAQ, per germline (reference sequence). In DNA, the CDR3 is TGTGCCAGCAACACAGATCTCCAAGAGACCCAGTACTTC. Protein: CASNTDLQETQYF.

The DNA for the CDR3 is TGTGCCACCAGCAGAGAATTGGCGGGAGTCAGCAATGAGCAGTTCTTC. The encoded protein is CATSRELAGVSNEQFF. This sequence joins TRBV15 and TRBJ2-1, with 7 bases matching TRBD2. The V gene end was trimmed by 0 bases and the J gene end by 6 bases; junction bases not matched to a gene: 8. Germline assignment: CDR1 LNHNV and CDR2 YYDKDF (reference sequence). The CDR3 spans 16 residues. The variable domain in full, completed from reference TRBV15 and TRBJ2-1, reads DAMVIQNPRYQVTQFGKPVTLSCSQTLNHNVMYWYQQKSSQAPKLLFHYYDKDFNNEADTPDNFQSRRPNTSFCFLDIRSPGLGDTAMYLCATSRELAGVSNEQFFGPGTRLTVL.

This sequence joins TRBV27 and TRBJ2-7; 9 nucleotides match TRBD2. The junction had 6 bases not matched to a gene; V was cut back by 6 bases and J by 0 bases. The CDR3 extends over 15 amino acids. Germline assignment: CDR1 MNHEY and CDR2 SMNVEV (reference sequence). This CDR3 is CASRLSGSPSYEQYF. The CDR3 coding sequence is TGTGCCAGCAGACTTAGCGGGAGCCCCTCCTACGAGCAGTACTTC.

V and J are TRBV19 and TRBJ2-1; D is undetermined. The germline gives CDR1 LNHDA, CDR2 SQIVND (reference sequence). Deletions cut 2 bases from V and 8 bases from J, with 10 bases between. CDR3 size: 13 residues. As DNA, the CDR3 is TGTGCCAGTAGTATAATATCGGAGTATGAGCAGTTCTTC. Encoded protein: CASSIISEYEQFF.

This CDR3 reads CASSLVSGSRYEQYF. Here the CDR3 DNA reads TGTGCCAGCAGCTTAGTTAGCGGGAGCCGATACGAGCAGTACTTC. The chain has TRBV7-9 and TRBJ2-7; 9 nucleotides match TRBD2. The germline gives CDR1 SEHNR, CDR2 FQNEAQ (reference sequence). Unmatched junction bases numbered 5, after V lost 1 base and J lost 4 bases. This CDR3 spans 15 amino acids.

The genes are TRBV2 and TRBJ2-5, with a tentative D call TRBD1 (5 bases). CDR1 SNHLY and CDR2 FYNNEI come from the germline V gene. The CDR3 totals 11 residues. V lost 7 bases to trimming and J lost 5 bases, with 8 bases between them. The CDR3 loop reads CASTTVETQYF. Written as DNA, the CDR3 is TGTGCCAGCACGACAGTCGAGACCCAGTACTTC. The variable domain in full, with the rest retrieved from reference TRBV2 and TRBJ2-5, is EPEVTQTPSHQVTQMGQEVILRCVPISNHLYFYWYRQILGQKVEFLVSFYNNEISEKSEIFDDQFSVERPDGSNFTLKIRSTKLEDSAMYFCASTTVETQYFGPGTRLLVL.

The genes are TRBV25-1 and TRBJ1-1; D gene uncertain. The CDR3 totals 14 residues. Trimming took off 1 base at V and 2 bases at J, with 8 bases between the two ends. CDR1 and CDR2 from the germline V gene are MGHDK and SYGVNS. The CDR3 region is CASSESGRNTEAFF. In DNA form, the CDR3 reads TGTGCCAGCAGTGAATCGGGGAGAAACACTGAAGCTTTCTTT.

The V and J genes are TRBV27 and TRBJ2-1; 11 nucleotides line up with TRBD2. The CDR3 covers 15 residues. The V and J ends lost 5 bases and 8 bases, in that order; junction bases with no gene match: 8. Germline V gives CDR1 MNHEY, CDR2 SMNVEV (reference sequence). This CDR3 reads CASSQILAGGDEQFF. For the CDR3, the DNA is TGTGCCAGCAGTCAAATCCTAGCGGGAGGAGATGAGCAGTTCTTC.

The chain employs TRBV5-6 and TRBJ2-7; tentative D call: TRBD2 (6 bases). The CDR3 is made up of 14 amino acids. The germline V and J ends were trimmed by 0 bases and 9 bases, with 16 bases remaining between them. The germline V gene has CDR1 SGHDT and CDR2 YYEEEE. This CDR3 is CASSLGPGRSGQYF. CDR3 nucleotide sequence: TGTGCCAGCAGCTTGGGCCCAGGGAGGTCCGGGCAGTACTTC.

The V call is TRBV5-6, the J call TRBJ2-2; D is perhaps TRBD1 (6 bases). The CDR3 contains 16 residues. Deletions cut 1 base from V and 4 bases from J, with 14 bases between. From germline, CDR1 is SGHDT and CDR2 YYEEEE. The CDR3 region is CASSLRGGPPTGELFF. The DNA for the CDR3 is TGTGCCAGCAGCTTGAGAGGGGGACCACCCACCGGGGAGCTGTTTTTT.

The V call is TRBV19, the J call TRBJ1-1; 8 bases map to TRBD1. CDR1 is LNHDA, CDR2 SQIVND, per germline (reference sequence). CDR3 length equals 15 residues. Unmatched junction bases numbered 10, after V lost 7 bases and J lost 3 bases. DNA of the CDR3: TGTGCCAGTAACGAGAGGACAGGGCGGGACACTGAAGCTTTCTTT. It codes for CASNERTGRDTEAFF.